The 22 T cell receptor beta chains below all came from one sample that was sequenced in a study of persistence of HIV-infected CD4 T cells. Cells were stimulated with overlapping HIV-1 Gag 15-mer peptides. CD40L-negative CD69-negative CD45RO-high memory CD4+ T cells were sorted as populations depleted of antigen-responding cells. The libraries were made with immunoSEQ version 4 in survey mode. This table comes from immunoSEQ multiplex PCR, and its TCRdb copy is limited to in-frame clones, with some not included. This table holds just under 65,000 clones, about 81% found once. Their recognized antigens are unknown. Sequenced here: CD4+ T cells sorted from PBMCs after approximately 19-hour stimulation, sampled from a patient who received antiretroviral therapy. These receptors were taken from an adult man with HIV who was CMV-seropositive.

The table lists this clone with a few counts. The chain links TRBV28 to TRBJ1-5; D gene unclear. Germline V CDR1 and CDR2: MDHEN, SYDVKM. Trimming left V 6 bases short and J 3 bases short, with 12 bases between. The CDR3 is 14 residues long. The CDR3 reads CASRDRRYNQPQHF. CDR3 sequence (DNA): TGTGCCAGCAGAGACCGCCGGTACAATCAGCCCCAGCATTTT. Using reference TRBV28 and TRBJ1-5 for the parts outside the CDR3, the full variable domain is DVKVTQSSRYLVKRTGEKVFLECVQDMDHENMFWYRQDPGLGLRLIYFSYDVKMKEKGDIPEGYSVSREKKERFSLILESASTNQTSMYLCASRDRRYNQPQHFGDGTRLSIL.

This clone occurred many times. The chain uses TRBV20-1 and TRBJ2-1; possible D gene TRBD2, 5 bases. Looked up from germline, CDR1 is DFQATT and CDR2 is SNEGSKA (reference sequence). Trimming took off 3 bases at V and 6 bases at J, with 18 bases between the two ends. CDR3 size: 15 residues. The CDR3 nucleotides are TGCAGTGCTAGTCTTGCGGCCTCGCGGGTCAATGAGCAGTTCTTC. It yields the protein CSASLAASRVNEQFF.

This clone appeared a few times. V gene TRBV5-5 combines with J gene TRBJ1-6, with 8 bases that match TRBD1. Germline V CDR1 and CDR2: SGHKS, YYEKEE (reference sequence). This CDR3 has 16 residues. Trimming removed 4 bases from V and 1 base from J; junction bases left unmatched: 4. CDR3 coding DNA: TGTGCCAGCAGCGTCACAGGGGGATCCTATAATTCACCCCTCCACTTT. Its translation is CASSVTGGSYNSPLHF.

The chain combines TRBV19 with TRBJ1-5, with 11 nucleotides matching TRBD1. V dropped 2 bases and J dropped 5; count of bases not matched to a gene: 5. Germline V lookup: CDR1 LNHDA, CDR2 SQIVND (reference sequence). The CDR3 contains 16 residues. The CDR3 bases are TGTGCCAGTAGTATAATAGGGGGACAGGGGGATCAGCCCCAGCATTTT. Its protein is CASSIIGGQGDQPQHF.

The gene calls are TRBV10-3 and TRBJ2-7; D is undetermined. The germline V gene has CDR1 ENHRY and CDR2 SYGVKD. V gave up 0 bases and J gave up 6 bases, with 9 bases separating them. The CDR3 runs 13 residues. DNA for the CDR3: TGTGCCATCAGTGAGTCAGCCGCCGGCGAGCAGTACTTC. Translation: CAISESAAGEQYF.

The rearrangement links TRBV2 to TRBJ1-6, with a possible D match to TRBD1 (6 bases). Germline loops: CDR1 SNHLY, CDR2 FYNNEI. The CDR3 runs 15 residues. V was trimmed by 3 bases and J by 11 bases, leaving 17 bases between them. CDR3 protein: CASSEQGQGRAPLHF. In DNA form, the CDR3 reads TGTGCCAGCAGTGAGCAGGGACAAGGGCGGGCACCCCTCCACTTT. Variable domain in full (rest from reference TRBV2 and TRBJ1-6): EPEVTQTPSHQVTQMGQEVILRCVPISNHLYFYWYRQILGQKVEFLVSFYNNEISEKSEIFDDQFSVERPDGSNFTLKIRSTKLEDSAMYFCASSEQGQGRAPLHFGNGTRLTVT.

Remarks on this clone: Other DNA sequences within the sample encode an identical CDR3. The chain uses TRBV6-1 and TRBJ2-2, with 7 bases that match TRBD1. The CDR3 is 16 amino acids. Germline V gene lookup returns CDR1 MNHNS and CDR2 SASEGT. V lost 4 bases and J lost 0; bases outside the gene matches: 5. The CDR3 loop is CASSARQGANTGELFF. CDR3 nucleotides: TGTGCCAGCAGTGCCAGACAGGGAGCGAACACCGGGGAGCTGTTTTTT.

This clone occurred a few times. This rearrangement joins TRBV6-5 to TRBJ1-1; 8 bases align to TRBD1. This CDR3 is 13 amino acids long. The V gene's germline CDR1 is MNHEY and CDR2 SVGAGI. The ends lost 9 bases at V and 6 bases at J; junction bases unmatched: 9. CDR3 nucleotide sequence: TGTGCCAGTCGGACAGGGCCAACGGCTGAAGCTTTCTTT. Its protein product is CASRTGPTAEAFF.

This clone is classed as medium-sized. CDR3 DNA: TGTGCCACCAGTGACCCTGAAGGACAAGATACGCAGTATTTT. Protein: CATSDPEGQDTQYF. This rearrangement joins TRBV24-1 to TRBJ2-3, with D tentatively TRBD1 (5 bases). Germline-derived CDR1 and CDR2 are KGHDR and SFDVKD. The CDR3 covers 14 residues. V lost 4 bases and J lost 5, with 12 bases in between.

This rearrangement joins TRBV5-8 to TRBJ1-2; D uncertain. Deletions cut 1 base from V and 5 bases from J, with 9 bases between. The V gene's germline CDR1 is SGHTS and CDR2 YDEGEE. CDR3 size: 13 residues. CDR3: CASSLNRAYGYTF. The CDR3 region has the DNA TGTGCCAGCAGCTTGAATAGGGCATATGGCTACACCTTC.

The V call is TRBV9, the J call TRBJ1-1; D is undetermined. CDR1 is SGDLS and CDR2 is YYNGEE in the germline V gene. The CDR3 loop spans 14 amino acids. V was pared by 0 bases and J by 6 bases, with 12 bases between. The CDR3 DNA is TGTGCCAGCAGCGTAGGTCCTGGAAGCCCTGAAGCTTTCTTT. As protein: CASSVGPGSPEAFF.

This clone showed up just a few times. The chain combines TRBV19 with TRBJ1-5; 7 bases align to TRBD1. J gave up 7 bases and V 4 bases, and 7 bases lay outside the gene matches. The CDR3 consists of 14 residues. Per the germline V gene, CDR1 is LNHDA and CDR2 is SQIVND (reference sequence). The CDR3 DNA reads as TGTGCCAGTAGTACCCAGGGGGGATACCAGCCCCAGCATTTT. Translation gives CASSTQGGYQPQHF.

The chain carries TRBV15 and TRBJ2-2; D possibly corresponds to TRBD2 (5 bases). The V end was cut by 1 base, the J end by 6 bases, with 12 bases between. Germline assignment: CDR1 LNHNV and CDR2 YYDKDF (reference sequence). The CDR3 is made up of 15 amino acids. The chain's CDR3 is CATSRGTEASGELFF. DNA for the CDR3: TGTGCCACCAGCAGAGGCACGGAGGCCTCCGGGGAGCTGTTTTTT.

The DNA of the CDR3 is TGTGCCAGCACCTCCCCGGCAGGGAGGACTGAAGCTTTCTTT. Its translation is CASTSPAGRTEAFF. The rearrangement uses TRBV6-5 and TRBJ1-1; the D gene is possibly TRBD1 (5 bases). With 7 bases removed from V and 5 bases from J, the gap between germline ends came to 17 bases. The V gene's germline CDR1 is MNHEY and CDR2 SVGAGI. The CDR3 sequence is 14 residues long.

V gene TRBV9 combines with J gene TRBJ2-3; 15 bases match TRBD2. The length of the CDR3 is 18 residues. Germline CDR1 SGDLS, CDR2 YYNGEE. V shed 4 bases and J 0 bases; nucleotides not matched to a gene: 6. This CDR3 is CASSLRTSGGVSTDTQYF. For the CDR3, the DNA is TGTGCCAGCAGCCTTCGGACTAGCGGGGGGGTTAGCACAGATACGCAGTATTTT.

The chain employs TRBV10-3 and TRBJ2-1; D possibly corresponds to TRBD1 (6 bases). The germline V gene encodes CDR1 ENHRY and CDR2 SYGVKD. The CDR3 totals 16 residues. V was pared by 3 bases and J by 2 bases, with 14 bases between. The DNA for the CDR3 is TGTGCCATCAGTGATGAAGGGGGATACCCCTACAATGAGCAGTTCTTC. Translating it yields CAISDEGGYPYNEQFF.

The genes are TRBV9 and TRBJ2-6, with TRBD1 identical over 10 bases. Trimming removed 4 bases from V and 3 bases from J; junction bases left unmatched: 10. Germline lookup yields CDR1 SGDLS and CDR2 YYNGEE. The CDR3 is 18 amino acids. CDR3 sequence reads: CASSPRDRGSVGANVLTF. The DNA for the CDR3 is TGTGCCAGCAGCCCCCGGGACAGGGGATCTGTTGGGGCCAACGTCCTGACTTTC.

The chain employs TRBV18 and TRBJ1-1, with 9 nucleotides matching TRBD1. There are 17 residues in the CDR3. Trimming took 3 bases from V and 0 from J; bases not matched to a gene: 8. Per the germline V gene, CDR1 is KGHSH and CDR2 is LQKENI. For the CDR3, the DNA is TGTGCCAGCTCACCTACCCGGACAGGGGAGGTGAACACTGAAGCTTTCTTT. Amino acid sequence: CASSPTRTGEVNTEAFF.

This clone was recorded only once. The chain uses TRBV7-9 and TRBJ2-1; D ambiguous. The CDR3 contains 12 residues. The germline V and J ends were trimmed by 1 base and 7 bases, with 5 bases remaining between them. The germline gives CDR1 SEHNR, CDR2 FQNEAQ (reference sequence). CDR3: CASSLVENEQFF. The CDR3 DNA sequence: TGTGCCAGCAGCTTAGTCGAGAATGAGCAGTTCTTC.

The chain uses TRBV19 and TRBJ2-1; weak D call: TRBD1 (8 bases). V dropped 5 bases and J dropped 6 bases, with 17 bases sitting between them. Germline CDR1 reads LNHDA; CDR2 reads SQIVND (reference sequence). The CDR3 extends over 15 amino acids. The CDR3 DNA follows: TGTGCCAGTAGTGCCGACAGGGGACTACGCAATGAGCAGTTCTTC. Protein sequence: CASSADRGLRNEQFF.

A remark on this clone: Other DNA sequences in the sample encode the same CDR3. The V and J genes are TRBV24-1 and TRBJ2-3; D uncertain. This CDR3 is built from 13 residues. Germline V gives CDR1 KGHDR, CDR2 SFDVKD. Trimming stripped 1 base from V and 3 bases from J, with 4 bases between. CDR3 in DNA: TGTGCCACCAGTGATTTCGGTACAGATACGCAGTATTTT. Protein: CATSDFGTDTQYF.

This clone was seen only a few times. The chain is built from TRBV3-1 (or the pseudogene TRBV3-2) and TRBJ2-6, with 8 bases matching TRBD1. The length of the CDR3 is 19 residues. Germline-derived CDR1 and CDR2 are LGHDT and YNNKEL (reference sequence). V was pared by 5 bases and J by 0 bases, with 12 bases of the junction left unmatched. CDR3 amino acids: CASSAKPGTGFSGANVLTF. The DNA for the CDR3 is TGTGCCAGCAGCGCAAAACCCGGGACAGGATTCTCTGGGGCCAACGTCCTGACTTTC.